The clone carrying this TCR beta chain turned up a few times. Its specificity is unknown. V lost 0 bases, J lost 5 bases, and 14 bases lay in between. The CDR3 runs 15 residues. Germline lookup yields CDR1 SGHTS and CDR2 YDEGEE. The record originates from a study of shared clonotypes between healthy human individuals. Study results and caveats: Represented diversity (both genetic and exposure-history) was limited by the small number of donors.

In replicate PCRs of unsorted PBMC, 300 ng DNA, some 30,000 T cell genomes, was used. Unsorted PBMCs provided DNA that was sequenced on ten immunoSEQ deep assay plates. Sequencing used immunoSEQ multiplex PCR; TCRdb keeps in-frame clones, though not all of them. There are fewer than 600,000 clones in the sample; roughly four fifths occur only once, and 12% lies in the top ten. The chain has TRBV5-8 and TRBJ2-5; perhaps TRBD2 as D (6 bases). The sample was PBMCs. This TCR was sampled from a woman aged 40 to 50 in good health. Some clones in this sample may be carry-over from other donors' samples. CDR3 in DNA: TGTGCCAGCAGCTTGGGAGTGGCCGCGGGGGAGACCCAGTACTTC. The encoded protein is CASSLGVAAGETQYF.